This T cell receptor (beta chain) was documented in a study of Graves' ophthalmopathy and Graves' hyperthyroidism. In its sample, this clonotype was seen many times. Germline CDR1 is MNHNS and CDR2 is SASEGT. Trimming took 1 base from V and 8 from J, leaving 8 bases between them. CDR3 length: 12 amino acids. Amplified TCR beta CDR3 regions were obtained using RNA transcripts as template. First-round RT-PCR with HTBI primers preceded a second-round multiplex PCR. In TCRdb, the multiplex PCR reads were re-called with MiXCR into one record per CDR3 protein. The repertoire includes 620,000 or so distinct CDR3 sequences, 22% of them detected once, and more than 5.5% sits in the top ten.

The sequence came from a woman younger than 35 with stable Graves' hyperthyroidism. Some clones in this sample may be carry-over from other donors' samples. The chain links TRBV6-1 to TRBJ1-2, with unresolved D. Input material: peripheral blood. For the CDR3, the DNA is TGTGCCAGCAGTGAAGAAAGCCTCGGCTACACCTTC. Protein: CASSEESLGYTF.